This T cell receptor (beta chain) was observed in a study of T cell repertoires in cytomegalovirus infection. About the research overall: Indicated by public TCR beta signatures were CMV infection and matching HLA type. General study findings and limits: Dominant in the ex vivo response were TCR beta clonotypes restricted by HLA-C and specific for CMV. The study identified carriers of CMV plus the relevant HLA from cumulative public TCR beta family frequency.

TCRdb fed the reads into MiXCR, producing one record per CDR3 protein. The profile shows fewer than 700,000 distinct CDR3 sequences, roughly a quarter of them singletons. This clonotype was observed a few times. Its target is unknown. The origin of this receptor is a human donor in good health (CMV status not recorded). Some clones in this sample may be carry-over from other donors' samples. The sample was CD8+ T cells from PBMCs.

The CDR3 DNA sequence: TGTGCCAGTAGTGGAGCTGGGAATGGCTACACCTTC. Translation: CASSGAGNGYTF. The chain recombines TRBV19 with TRBJ1-2; D unresolved. Germline loops: CDR1 LNHDA, CDR2 SQIVND (reference sequence). Deletions cut 5 bases from V and 6 bases from J, with 10 bases between. This CDR3 comprises 12 residues.